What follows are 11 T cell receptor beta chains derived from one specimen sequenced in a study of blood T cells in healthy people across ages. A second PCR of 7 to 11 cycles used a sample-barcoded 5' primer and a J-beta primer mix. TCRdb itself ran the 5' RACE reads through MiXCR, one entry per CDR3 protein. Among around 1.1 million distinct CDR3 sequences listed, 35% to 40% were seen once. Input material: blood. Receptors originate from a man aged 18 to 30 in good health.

The CDR3 coding sequence is TGTGCCAGCAGCGTCCGCTCCGGGGGTCGCGAAAAACTGTTTTTT. This translates into CASSVRSGGREKLFF. The V and J genes are TRBV9 and TRBJ1-4; tentatively, D is TRBD1 (5 bases). Germline V gene data show CDR1 as SGDLS and CDR2 as YYNGEE. The CDR3 totals 15 residues. V gave up 2 bases and J gave up 8 bases, with 16 bases separating them.

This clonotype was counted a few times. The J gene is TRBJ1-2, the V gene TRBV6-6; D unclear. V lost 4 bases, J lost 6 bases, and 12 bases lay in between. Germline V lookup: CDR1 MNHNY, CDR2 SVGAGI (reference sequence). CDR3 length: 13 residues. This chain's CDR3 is CASSLEELNGYTF. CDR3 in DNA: TGTGCCAGCAGTTTGGAAGAACTAAATGGCTACACCTTC.

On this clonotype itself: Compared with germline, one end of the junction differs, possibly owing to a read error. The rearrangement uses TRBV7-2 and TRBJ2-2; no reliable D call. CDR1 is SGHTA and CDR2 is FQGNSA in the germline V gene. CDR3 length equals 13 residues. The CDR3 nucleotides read TGTGCAAGCAGCTTAATAAGCACCGGGGAGCTGTTTTTT. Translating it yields CASSLISTGELFF.

This chain's CDR3 is CSARDMSYGYTF. The CDR3 nucleotides are TGCAGTGCTAGAGATATGAGTTATGGCTACACCTTC. The V and J genes are TRBV20-1 and TRBJ1-2; no clear D gene. Germline CDR1 is DFQATT and CDR2 is SNEGSKA (reference sequence). This CDR3 has 12 amino acids. Trimming cost V 0 bases and J 5 bases, with 7 bases left between them.

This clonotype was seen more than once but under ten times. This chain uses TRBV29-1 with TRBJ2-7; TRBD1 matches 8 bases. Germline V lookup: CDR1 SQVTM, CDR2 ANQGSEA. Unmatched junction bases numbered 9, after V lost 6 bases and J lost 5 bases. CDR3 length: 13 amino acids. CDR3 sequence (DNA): TGCAGCGTCGGATCGCCAGGGGGCAACGAGCAGTACTTC. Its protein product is CSVGSPGGNEQYF.

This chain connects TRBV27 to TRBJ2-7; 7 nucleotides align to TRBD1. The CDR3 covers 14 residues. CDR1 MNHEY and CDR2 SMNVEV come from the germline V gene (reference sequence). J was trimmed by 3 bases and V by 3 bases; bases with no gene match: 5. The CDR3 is CASSFGDSSYEQYF. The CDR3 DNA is TGTGCCAGCAGTTTCGGGGACAGTAGCTACGAGCAGTACTTC.

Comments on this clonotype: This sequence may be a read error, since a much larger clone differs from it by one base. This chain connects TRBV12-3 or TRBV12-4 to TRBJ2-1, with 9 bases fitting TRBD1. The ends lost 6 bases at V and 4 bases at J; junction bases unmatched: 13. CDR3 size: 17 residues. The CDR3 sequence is CASRLDRGLPIYNEQFF. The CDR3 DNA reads TGTGCCAGCAGACTGGACAGGGGTCTACCTATTTACAATGAGCAGTTCTTC.

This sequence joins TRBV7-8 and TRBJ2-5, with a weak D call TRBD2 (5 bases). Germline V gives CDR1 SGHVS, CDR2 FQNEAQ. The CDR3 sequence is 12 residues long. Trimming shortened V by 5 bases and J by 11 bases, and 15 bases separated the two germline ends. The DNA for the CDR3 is TGTGCCAGCAGCCCGGACCCGTGGGAGCAGTACTTC. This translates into CASSPDPWEQYF.

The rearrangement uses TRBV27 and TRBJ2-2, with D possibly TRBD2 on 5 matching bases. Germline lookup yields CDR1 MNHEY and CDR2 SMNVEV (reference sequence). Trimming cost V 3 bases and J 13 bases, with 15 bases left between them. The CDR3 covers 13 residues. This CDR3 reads CASSFSGGCALFF. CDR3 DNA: TGTGCCAGCAGTTTTAGTGGCGGGTGTGCGCTGTTTTTT.

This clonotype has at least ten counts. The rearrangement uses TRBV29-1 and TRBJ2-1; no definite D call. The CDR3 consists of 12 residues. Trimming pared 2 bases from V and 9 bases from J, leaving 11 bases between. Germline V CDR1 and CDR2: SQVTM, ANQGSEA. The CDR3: CSVESGFGEQFF. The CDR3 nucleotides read TGCAGCGTTGAATCCGGGTTCGGTGAGCAGTTCTTC.

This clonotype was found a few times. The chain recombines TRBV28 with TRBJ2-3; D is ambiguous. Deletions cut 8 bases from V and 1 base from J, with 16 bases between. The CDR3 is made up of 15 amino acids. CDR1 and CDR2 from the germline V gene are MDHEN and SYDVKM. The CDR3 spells CASLSATRGTDTQYF. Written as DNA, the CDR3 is TGTGCCAGCCTCTCGGCAACAAGGGGCACAGATACGCAGTATTTT. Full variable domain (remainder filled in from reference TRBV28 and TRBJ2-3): DVKVTQSSRYLVKRTGEKVFLECVQDMDHENMFWYRQDPGLGLRLIYFSYDVKMKEKGDIPEGYSVSREKKERFSLILESASTNQTSMYLCASLSATRGTDTQYFGPGTRLTVL.